This T cell receptor (gamma chain) was identified during a study of gamma-delta T cells after stem cell transplantation. TCRdb redid clone calling on the RT-PCR reads using CATT. The sample lists fewer than 2,000 gamma-chain clones, 15% to 20% occurring once. After removal of 0 bases from V and 4 bases from J, the junction contained 6 bases not matched to a gene. Germline CDR1 and CDR2: VTNTFY and YDVSTARD (reference sequence). There are 14 residues in the CDR3. The chain links TRGV3 to TRGJ1 or TRGJ2. Sequencing used gamma-delta T cells. The TCR sequence derives from a human donor. It is not recorded whose cells these are; they may come from a transplant donor. The CDR3 coding sequence is TGTGCCACCTGGGACAGGCAAGGATATTATAAGAAACTCTTT. This encodes CATWDRQGYYKKLF.